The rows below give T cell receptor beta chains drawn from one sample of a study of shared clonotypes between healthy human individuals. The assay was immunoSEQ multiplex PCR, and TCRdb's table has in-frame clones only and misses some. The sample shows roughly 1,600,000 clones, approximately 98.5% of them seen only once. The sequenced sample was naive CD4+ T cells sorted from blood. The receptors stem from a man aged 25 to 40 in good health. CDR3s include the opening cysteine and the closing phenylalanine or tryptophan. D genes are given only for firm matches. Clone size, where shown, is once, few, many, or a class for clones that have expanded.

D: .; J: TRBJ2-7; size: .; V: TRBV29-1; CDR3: CSAGTGGYEQYF; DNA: TGCAGCGCCGGGACCGGGGGCTACGAGCAGTACTTC
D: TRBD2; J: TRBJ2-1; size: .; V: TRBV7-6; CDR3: CASSLLAGDRNEQFF; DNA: TGTGCCAGCAGCCTACTAGCGGGAGATCGGAATGAGCAGTTCTTC
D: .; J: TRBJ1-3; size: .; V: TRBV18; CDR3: CASSPKTTGGYSGNTIYF; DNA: TGTGCCAGCTCACCCAAGACCACCGGGGGATACTCTGGAAACACCATATATTTT
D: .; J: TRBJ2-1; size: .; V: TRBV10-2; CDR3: CASSPWGSRYEQFF; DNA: TGCGCCAGCAGCCCTTGGGGGAGTAGGTATGAGCAGTTCTTC
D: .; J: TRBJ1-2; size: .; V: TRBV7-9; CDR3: CASSSINGYTF; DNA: TGTGCCAGCAGCTCCATTAATGGCTACACCTTC
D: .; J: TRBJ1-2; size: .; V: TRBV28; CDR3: CASSLRPNGYTF; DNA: TGTGCCAGCAGTTTGCGTCCCAATGGCTACACCTTC
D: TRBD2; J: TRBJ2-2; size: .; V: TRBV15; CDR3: CATYGGGPSGELFF; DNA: TGTGCCACTTACGGGGGAGGGCCTAGTGGGGAGCTGTTTTTT
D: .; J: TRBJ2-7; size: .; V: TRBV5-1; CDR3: CASTNPPEGFYEQYF; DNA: TGCGCCAGCACAAATCCACCAGAGGGCTTCTACGAGCAGTACTTC
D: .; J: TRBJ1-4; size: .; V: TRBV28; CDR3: CASTRTYNEKLFF; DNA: TGTGCCAGCACCCGGACATATAATGAAAAACTGTTTTTT
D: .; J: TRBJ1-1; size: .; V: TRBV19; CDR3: CASSGDRGPTDAEAFF; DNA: TGTGCCAGTAGTGGAGACCGGGGCCCCACAGACGCTGAAGCTTTCTTT
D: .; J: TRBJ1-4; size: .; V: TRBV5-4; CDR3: CASSASGQINEKLFF; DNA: TGTGCCAGCAGCGCCTCGGGGCAGATCAATGAAAAACTGTTTTTT
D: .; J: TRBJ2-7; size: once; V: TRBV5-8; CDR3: CASSFYPRGSEQYF; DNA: TGTGCCAGCAGCTTCTACCCCAGGGGTTCCGAGCAGTACTTC
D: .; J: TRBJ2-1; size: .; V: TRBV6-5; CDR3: CATASPGASYNEQFF; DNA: TGTGCCACTGCGAGCCCGGGGGCCTCTTACAATGAGCAGTTCTTC
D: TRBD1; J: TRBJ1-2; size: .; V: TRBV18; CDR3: CASSLLGGQGLQYGYTF; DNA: TGTGCCAGCTCACTCCTAGGGGGCCAGGGGCTTCAATATGGCTACACCTTC
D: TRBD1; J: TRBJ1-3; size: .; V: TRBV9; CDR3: CASSSGQGGFGNTIYF; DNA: TGTGCCAGCAGCTCGGGACAGGGTGGGTTCGGAAACACCATATATTTT
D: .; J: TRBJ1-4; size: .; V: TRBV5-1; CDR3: CASSLARGNEKLFF; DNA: TGCGCCAGCAGCTTGGCCAGGGGAAATGAAAAACTGTTTTTT
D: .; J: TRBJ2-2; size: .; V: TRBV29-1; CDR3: CSVAKNTGELFF; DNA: TGCAGCGTGGCCAAAAACACCGGGGAGCTGTTTTTT
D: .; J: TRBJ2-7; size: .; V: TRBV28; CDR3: CASIPLQRETSYEQYF; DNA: TGTGCCAGCATTCCCCTTCAACGGGAGACCTCCTACGAGCAGTACTTC
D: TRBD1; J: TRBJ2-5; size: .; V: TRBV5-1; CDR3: CASSPGTGGQETQYF; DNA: TGCGCCAGCAGCCCAGGGACAGGGGGGCAAGAGACCCAGTACTTC
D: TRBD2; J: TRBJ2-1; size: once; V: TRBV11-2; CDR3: CASSLASGRGSNEQFF; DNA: TGTGCCAGCAGCTTAGCTAGCGGGAGAGGAAGCAATGAGCAGTTCTTC
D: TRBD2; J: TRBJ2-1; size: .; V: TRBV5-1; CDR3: CASSPGTSPYNEQFF; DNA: TGCGCCAGCAGCCCCGGGACTAGTCCCTACAATGAGCAGTTCTTC
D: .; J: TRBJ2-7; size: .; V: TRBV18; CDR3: CASSPEGTFSYEQYF; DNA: TGTGCCAGCTCACCAGAGGGGACTTTCTCCTACGAGCAGTACTTC
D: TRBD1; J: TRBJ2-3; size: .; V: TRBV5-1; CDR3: CASSIRQGPDTQYF; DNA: TGCGCCAGCAGCATACGACAGGGTCCAGATACGCAGTATTTT
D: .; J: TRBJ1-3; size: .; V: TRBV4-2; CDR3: CASSQAGTGNRHSGNTIYF; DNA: TGTGCCAGCAGCCAAGCGGGTACAGGGAACCGACACTCTGGAAACACCATATATTTT
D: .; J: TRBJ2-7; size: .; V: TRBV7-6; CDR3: CASSLRPAGSSYEQYF; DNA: TGTGCCAGCAGCCTACGCCCCGCGGGGAGCTCCTACGAGCAGTACTTC
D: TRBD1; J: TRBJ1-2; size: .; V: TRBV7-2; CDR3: CASSLEGGNSYGYTF; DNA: TGTGCCAGCAGCTTAGAAGGGGGCAATTCCTATGGTTACACCTTC
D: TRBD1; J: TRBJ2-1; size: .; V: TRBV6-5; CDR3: CASSYSDRGGYNEQFF; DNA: TGTGCCAGCAGTTACTCAGACAGGGGAGGCTACAATGAGCAGTTCTTC
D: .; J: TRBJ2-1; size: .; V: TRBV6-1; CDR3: CASSDLRAYNEQFF; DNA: TGTGCCAGCAGTGATTTAAGGGCCTACAATGAGCAGTTCTTC
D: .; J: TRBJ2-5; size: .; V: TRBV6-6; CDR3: CASNMFQETQYF; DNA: TGTGCCAGCAATATGTTTCAAGAGACCCAGTACTTC
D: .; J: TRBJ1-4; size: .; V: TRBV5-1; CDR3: CASSSVGGEKLFF; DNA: TGCGCCAGCAGCTCCGTGGGGGGTGAAAAACTGTTTTTT
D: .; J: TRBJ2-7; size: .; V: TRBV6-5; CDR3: CASKTSGIPSYEQYF; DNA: TGTGCCAGCAAGACATCCGGGATCCCCTCCTACGAGCAGTACTTC
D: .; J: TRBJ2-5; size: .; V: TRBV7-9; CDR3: CASRRTSETQYF; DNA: TGTGCCAGCAGGCGGACTTCGGAGACCCAGTACTTC
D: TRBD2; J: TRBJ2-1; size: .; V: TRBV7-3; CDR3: CASSFRAGASGSYNEQFF; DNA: TGTGCCAGCAGCTTTCGGGCGGGAGCTAGCGGGAGCTACAATGAGCAGTTCTTC
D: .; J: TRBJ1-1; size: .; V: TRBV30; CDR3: CAWSVRGRYTEAFF; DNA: TGTGCCTGGAGTGTGAGGGGGAGGTACACTGAAGCTTTCTTT
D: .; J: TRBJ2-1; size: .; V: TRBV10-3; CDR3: CAISDGPSVYNEQFF; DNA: TGTGCCATCAGTGATGGCCCTAGCGTCTACAATGAGCAGTTCTTC
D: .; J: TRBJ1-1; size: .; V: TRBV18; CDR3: CASSPPSDRRLAFF; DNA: TGTGCCAGCTCACCACCGTCCGATCGACGTCTCGCTTTCTTT
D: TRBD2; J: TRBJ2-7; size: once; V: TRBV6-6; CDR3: CASSPQGVAGGNEQYF; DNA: TGTGCCAGCAGTCCTCAGGGGGTAGCGGGAGGCAACGAGCAGTACTTC
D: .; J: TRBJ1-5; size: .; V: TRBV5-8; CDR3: CASPGRVHGDYSNQPQHF; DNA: TGTGCCAGCCCCGGTAGGGTACATGGGGATTATAGCAATCAGCCCCAGCATTTT
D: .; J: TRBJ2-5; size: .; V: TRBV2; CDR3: CASSPTEETQYF; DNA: TGTGCCAGCAGTCCCACCGAAGAGACCCAGTACTTC
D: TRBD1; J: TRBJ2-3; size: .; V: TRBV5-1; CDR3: CASSSTGVDTDTQYF; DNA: TGCGCCAGCAGCTCCACAGGGGTGGACACAGATACGCAGTATTTT
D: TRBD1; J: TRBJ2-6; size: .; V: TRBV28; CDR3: CASLPGQILAGANVLTF; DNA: TGTGCCAGCCTTCCGGGACAGATCCTCGCTGGGGCCAACGTCCTGACTTTC
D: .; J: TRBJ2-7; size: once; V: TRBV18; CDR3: CASSKYRDSTYEQYF; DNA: TGTGCCAGCTCAAAATACCGGGACTCTACCTACGAGCAGTACTTC
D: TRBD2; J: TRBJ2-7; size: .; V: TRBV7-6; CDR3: CASSPAGGTYEQYF; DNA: TGTGCCAGCAGCCCTGCGGGGGGGACCTACGAGCAGTACTTC
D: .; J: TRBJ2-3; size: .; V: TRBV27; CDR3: CASRGLSTDTQYF; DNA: TGTGCCAGCAGGGGGCTAAGCACAGATACGCAGTATTTT
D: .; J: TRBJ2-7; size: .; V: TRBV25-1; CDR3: CASSDRGYEQYF; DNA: TGTGCCAGCAGTGATAGGGGTTACGAGCAGTACTTC
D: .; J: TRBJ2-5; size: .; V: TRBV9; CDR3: CASSAGRHRVETQYF; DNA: TGTGCCAGCAGCGCGGGAAGACACCGGGTTGAGACCCAGTACTTC
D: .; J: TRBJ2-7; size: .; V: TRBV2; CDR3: CASSDPGRSSYEQYF; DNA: TGTGCCAGCAGCGACCCGGGACGAAGCTCCTACGAGCAGTACTTC
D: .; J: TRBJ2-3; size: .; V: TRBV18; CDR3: CASSPPASGTDTQYF; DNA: TGTGCCAGCTCACCACCGGCTTCTGGCACAGATACGCAGTATTTT
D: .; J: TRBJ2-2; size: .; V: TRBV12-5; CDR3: CASGLGMGFPGELFF; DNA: TGTGCTAGTGGTCTTGGTATGGGATTCCCCGGGGAGCTGTTTTTT